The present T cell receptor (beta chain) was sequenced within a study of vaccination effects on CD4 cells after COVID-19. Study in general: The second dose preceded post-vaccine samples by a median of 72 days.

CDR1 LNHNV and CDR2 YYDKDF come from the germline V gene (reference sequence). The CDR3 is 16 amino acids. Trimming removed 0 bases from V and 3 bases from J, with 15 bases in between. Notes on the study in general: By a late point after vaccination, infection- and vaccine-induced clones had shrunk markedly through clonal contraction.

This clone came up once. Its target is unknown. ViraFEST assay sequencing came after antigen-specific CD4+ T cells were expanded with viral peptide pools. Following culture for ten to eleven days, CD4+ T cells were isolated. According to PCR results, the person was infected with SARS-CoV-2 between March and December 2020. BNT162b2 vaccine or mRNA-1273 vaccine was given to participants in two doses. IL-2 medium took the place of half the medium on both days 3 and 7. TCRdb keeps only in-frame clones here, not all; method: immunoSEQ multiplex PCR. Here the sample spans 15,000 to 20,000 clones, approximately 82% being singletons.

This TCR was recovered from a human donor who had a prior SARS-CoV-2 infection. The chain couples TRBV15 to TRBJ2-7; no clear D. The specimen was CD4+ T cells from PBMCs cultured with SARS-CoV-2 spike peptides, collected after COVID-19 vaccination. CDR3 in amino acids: CATSRDLLGQNYEQYF. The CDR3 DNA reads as TGTGCCACCAGCAGAGATCTTTTGGGCCAGAACTACGAGCAGTACTTC.